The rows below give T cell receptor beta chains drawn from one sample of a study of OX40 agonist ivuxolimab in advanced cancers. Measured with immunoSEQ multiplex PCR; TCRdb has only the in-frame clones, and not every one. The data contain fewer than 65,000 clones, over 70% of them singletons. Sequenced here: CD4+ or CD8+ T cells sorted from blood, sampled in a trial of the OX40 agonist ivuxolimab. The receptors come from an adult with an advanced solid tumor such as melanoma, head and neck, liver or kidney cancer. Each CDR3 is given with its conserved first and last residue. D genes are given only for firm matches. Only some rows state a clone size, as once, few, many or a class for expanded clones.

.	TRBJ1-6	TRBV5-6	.	TGTGCCAGCAGCTTTACGGGAAGCTCCTATAATTCACCCCTCCACTTT	CASSFTGSSYNSPLHF
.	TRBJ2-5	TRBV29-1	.	TGCAGCGTTGCGGACTACCAAGAGACCCAGTACTTC	CSVADYQETQYF
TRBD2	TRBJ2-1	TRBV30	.	TGTGCCTGCGGGACTAGCGGGAGCTCCTACAATGAGCAGTTCTTC	CACGTSGSSYNEQFF
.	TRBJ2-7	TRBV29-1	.	TGCAGCGTTGATAGCCCAACAACCTACGAGCAGTACTTC	CSVDSPTTYEQYF
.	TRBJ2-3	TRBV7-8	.	TGTGCCAGCAGCTTAGTGGGGGGCGATACGCAGTATTTT	CASSLVGGDTQYF
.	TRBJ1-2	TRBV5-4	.	TGTGCCAGCAGCTTGGACGACTATGGCTACACCTTC	CASSLDDYGYTF
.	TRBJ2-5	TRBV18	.	TGTGCCAGCTCACCCCAGGGGTCCTTAAGGGAGACCCAGTACTTC	CASSPQGSLRETQYF
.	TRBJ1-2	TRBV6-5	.	TGTGCCAGCAGTTCAGGACTGCCTCCCTATGGCTACACCTTC	CASSSGLPPYGYTF
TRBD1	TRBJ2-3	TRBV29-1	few	TGCAGCGTCCCCCAGGGGGCTAGCACAGATACGCAGTATTTT	CSVPQGASTDTQYF
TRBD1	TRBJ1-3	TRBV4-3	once	TGCGCCAGCAGCCAGACCGGGACAGTAGGAAACACCATATATTTT	CASSQTGTVGNTIYF
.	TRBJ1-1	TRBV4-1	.	TGCGCCAGCAGCCTGGGGTCACTGGGGACTGAAGCTTTCTTT	CASSLGSLGTEAFF
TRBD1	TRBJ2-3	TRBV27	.	TGTGCCAGCAGATGGACAGGGGGGGATACGCAGTATTTT	CASRWTGGDTQYF
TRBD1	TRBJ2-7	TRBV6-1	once	TGTGCCAGCAGTGGGGACAGGGGACACTACGAGCAGTACTTC	CASSGDRGHYEQYF
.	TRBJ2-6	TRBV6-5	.	TGTGCCAGCAGTTACTCGAGGGCCAACGTCCTGACTTTC	CASSYSRANVLTF
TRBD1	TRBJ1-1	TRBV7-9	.	TGTGCCAGCAGCCCTGGACAGGGAGTCACTGAAGCTTTCTTT	CASSPGQGVTEAFF
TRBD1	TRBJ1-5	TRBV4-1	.	TGCGCCAGCAGCCAAGAATCAGGGGGCAAGCCCCAGCATTTT	CASSQESGGKPQHF
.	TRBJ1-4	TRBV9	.	TGTGCCAGCAGCGGTGGGGCTTTTAATGAAAAACTGTTTTTT	CASSGGAFNEKLFF
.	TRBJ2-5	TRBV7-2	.	TGTGCCAGCAGCCCCTATAGGGAGACCCAGTACTTC	CASSPYRETQYF
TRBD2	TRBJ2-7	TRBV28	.	TGTGCCAGCGGATCCGGGACTAGCGGGAGATACGAGCAGTACTTC	CASGSGTSGRYEQYF
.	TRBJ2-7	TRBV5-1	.	TGCGCCAGCAGCGTGCAGGACAGAGGGGCCTACGAGCAGTACTTC	CASSVQDRGAYEQYF
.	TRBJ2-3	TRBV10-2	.	TGCGCCAGCAGGGAAACCACAGATACGCAGTATTTT	CASRETTDTQYF
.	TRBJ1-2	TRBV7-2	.	TGTGCCAGCAGCTTCCGAGTAGCCTCTAACTATGGCTACACCTTC	CASSFRVASNYGYTF
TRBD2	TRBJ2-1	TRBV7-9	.	TGTGCCAGCAGCCCTCCTAGCGGGAGGGCCCTCGACAATGAGCAGTTCTTC	CASSPPSGRALDNEQFF
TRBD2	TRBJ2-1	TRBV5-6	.	TGTGCCAGCAGCCGCGGTAGCGGGAACAATGAGCAGTTCTTC	CASSRGSGNNEQFF
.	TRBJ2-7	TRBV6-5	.	TGTGCCAGCAGTTACTCAGGGGCCCCTTCACAGCAGTACTTC	CASSYSGAPSQQYF
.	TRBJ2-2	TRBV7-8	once	TGTGCCAGCAGCCGTCACAGGGAAGGATTAAGAACCGGGGAGCTGTTTTTT	CASSRHREGLRTGELFF
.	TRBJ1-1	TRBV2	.	TGTGCCAGCAGTGAAGCGGGGGAAGCTTTCTTT	CASSEAGEAFF
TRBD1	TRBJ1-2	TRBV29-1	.	TGCAGCGTTGTCCGGGACAGAGCTAACTATGGCTACACCTTC	CSVVRDRANYGYTF
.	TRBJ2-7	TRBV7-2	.	TGTGCCAGCAGCCCGCGACCCTCGAGCTCCTACGAGCAGTACTTC	CASSPRPSSSYEQYF
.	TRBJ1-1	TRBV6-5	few	TGTGCCAGCATCTCAGGGGCGAACACTGAAGCTTTCTTT	CASISGANTEAFF
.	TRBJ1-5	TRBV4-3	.	TGCGCCAGCAGCCAAGAAGGTGGGGCAGGGTTAGATCAGCCCCAGCATTTT	CASSQEGGAGLDQPQHF
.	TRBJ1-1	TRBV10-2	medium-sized	TGCGCCAGCAGTCGACAGGCGAGAACTGAAGCTTTCTTT	CASSRQARTEAFF
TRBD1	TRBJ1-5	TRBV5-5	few	TGTGCCAGCAGACGCGGGACAGGGAGCAATCAGCCCCAGCATTTT	CASRRGTGSNQPQHF
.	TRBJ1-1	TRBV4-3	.	TGCGCCAGCAGCCAAGATTCCGGGGGCAACACTGAAGCTTTCTTT	CASSQDSGGNTEAFF
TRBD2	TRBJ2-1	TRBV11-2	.	TGTGCCAGCAGCTTCCTCCCCGGGGAGGGCTCCTACAATGAGCAGTTCTTC	CASSFLPGEGSYNEQFF
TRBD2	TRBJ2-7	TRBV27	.	TGTGCCAGCAGTTTAACCCGGACTAGCGGGGCCTACGAGCAGTACTTC	CASSLTRTSGAYEQYF
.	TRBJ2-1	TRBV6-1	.	TGTGCCACCGACACTTTCCTTTACAATGAGCAGTTCTTC	CATDTFLYNEQFF
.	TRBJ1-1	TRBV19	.	TGTGCCAGTAGCTCGAGACCTCCGGGACCCAGTGAAGCTTTCTTT	CASSSRPPGPSEAFF
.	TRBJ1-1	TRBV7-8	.	TGTGCCAGCAGCTTAGCGGTAGGGATAAGGTTAAACACTGAAGCTTTCTTT	CASSLAVGIRLNTEAFF
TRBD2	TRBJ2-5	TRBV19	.	TGTGCCAGTTCGGGTCTGAGCGGGGGACAAGAGACCCAGTACTTC	CASSGLSGGQETQYF
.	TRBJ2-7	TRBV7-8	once	TGTGCCAGCAGCCCCGGACGTACCTCCTACGAGCAGTACTTC	CASSPGRTSYEQYF
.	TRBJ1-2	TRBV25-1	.	TGTGCCAGCAGTGAATATATTGAGACGGGAGGCTACACCTTC	CASSEYIETGGYTF
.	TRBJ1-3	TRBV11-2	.	TGTGCCAGCAGCCGAACCGGGACGCCAAGCTCTGGAAACACCATATATTTT	CASSRTGTPSSGNTIYF
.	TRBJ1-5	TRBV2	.	TGTGCCAGCAGTGACAGGGAACGTAATCAGCCCCAGCATTTT	CASSDRERNQPQHF
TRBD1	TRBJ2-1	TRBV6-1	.	TGTGCCAGCAGTGGGAGGACAGGGGTGGCCCTTGGGTACAATGAGCAGTTCTTC	CASSGRTGVALGYNEQFF
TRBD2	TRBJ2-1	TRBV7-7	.	TGTGCCAGCAGCCCGAGACTAGCGGGGGGGCGCAATGAGCAGTTCTTC	CASSPRLAGGRNEQFF
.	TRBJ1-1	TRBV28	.	TGTGCCAGCAGTTTCCCGGCCACTGAAGCTTTCTTT	CASSFPATEAFF
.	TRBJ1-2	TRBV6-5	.	TGTGCCAGCAGTTACAATAGGGGTCATGGCTACACCTTC	CASSYNRGHGYTF
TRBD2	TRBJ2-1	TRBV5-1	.	TGCGCCAGCAGGGGGAGGGCTAGCGGGAGTTTGGCCTACAATGAGCAGTTCTTC	CASRGRASGSLAYNEQFF
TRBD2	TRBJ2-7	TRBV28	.	TGTGCCAGCAGCCCCTCTAGCGGGAGGCTTAACTACGAGCAGTACTTC	CASSPSSGRLNYEQYF
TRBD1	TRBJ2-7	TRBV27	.	TGTGCCAGCAGTTCACTACAGGGGAGAGGCTACGAGCAGTACTTC	CASSSLQGRGYEQYF
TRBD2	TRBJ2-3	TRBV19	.	TGTGCCAGTAGTATTGGCGGGAGGGGGCCAGATACGCAGTATTTT	CASSIGGRGPDTQYF
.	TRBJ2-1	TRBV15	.	TGTGCCACCAGCAGAGATCGGGCGGAGCAGTTCTTC	CATSRDRAEQFF